This entry lists 22 T cell receptor beta chains sequenced from one sample in a study of blood T cell repertoires in COVID-19. The assay was immunoSEQ multiplex PCR, and TCRdb's table has in-frame clones only and misses some. The top ten clones hold roughly 8.8% of a sample with about 68,000 clones, 86% of them seen once. Sequences were obtained from peripheral blood. These receptors were obtained from a man between 25 and 39 years old with acute or convalescent COVID-19.

The chain couples TRBV4-3 to TRBJ1-2, with 7 bases lining up with TRBD1. In germline, CDR1 is LGHNA, CDR2 YSLEER. After removal of 0 bases from V and 3 bases from J, the junction contained 7 bases not matched to a gene. CDR3 length equals 16 residues. Written as DNA, the CDR3 is TGCGCCAGCAGCCAAGAGCTGGACAGGTTTGACTATGGCTACACCTTC. The encoded protein is CASSQELDRFDYGYTF.

The chain has TRBV7-2 and TRBJ2-7; 8 nucleotides match TRBD2. This CDR3 has 14 amino acids. Germline trimming cut 1 base from V and 9 bases from J; bases unmatched to any gene: 8. Germline CDR1 and CDR2: SGHTA and FQGNSA. The CDR3 sequence is CASSLGPGGTGQYF. DNA of the CDR3: TGTGCCAGCAGCTTAGGCCCGGGAGGGACCGGGCAGTACTTC.

The rearrangement links TRBV3-1 (or the pseudogene TRBV3-2) to TRBJ1-4; maybe TRBD1 (6 bases). Trimming left V 4 bases short and J 3 bases short, with 33 bases between. The CDR3 is made up of 22 amino acids. Germline V CDR1 and CDR2: LGHDT, YNNKEL (reference sequence). CDR3 loop: CASSPSPRRRQEVWSPNEKLFF. The CDR3 region has the DNA TGTGCCAGCAGCCCGTCCCCGAGACGTAGACAGGAGGTGTGGTCACCTAATGAAAAACTGTTTTTT.

This clone showed up just a few times. The rearrangement links TRBV4-1 to TRBJ2-1; D is perhaps TRBD2 (6 bases). The CDR3 covers 17 residues. Germline CDR1 and CDR2: MGHRA and YSYEKL. Trimming shortened V by 0 bases and J by 7 bases, and 19 bases separated the two germline ends. CDR3 sequence reads: CASSQDRGSRLGNEQFF. CDR3 DNA: TGCGCCAGCAGCCAAGATAGGGGCTCAAGACTAGGAAATGAGCAGTTCTTC.

J is TRBJ1-2 and V is TRBV7-9; the D gene is possibly TRBD1 (5 bases). This CDR3 spans 12 amino acids. V was pared by 6 bases and J by 9 bases, with 14 bases between. Looked up from germline, CDR1 is SEHNR and CDR2 is FQNEAQ (reference sequence). CDR3 coding DNA: TGTGCCAGCAGTTACAGAAGACAGAGCTACACCTTC. It encodes CASSYRRQSYTF.

A single count supports this clone. The genes are TRBV5-1 and TRBJ2-3, with D possibly matching TRBD2 (5 bases). The CDR3 loop spans 14 amino acids. The germline V gene has CDR1 SGHRS and CDR2 YFSETQ. Deletions cut 1 base from V and 4 bases from J, with 10 bases between. CDR3 region: CASSLSSEADTQYF. The DNA for the CDR3 is TGCGCCAGCAGCTTGAGTAGCGAGGCAGATACGCAGTATTTT.

This chain connects TRBV7-8 to TRBJ2-5, with D possibly being TRBD1 (7 bases). This CDR3 has 15 residues. Looked up from germline, CDR1 is SGHVS and CDR2 is FQNEAQ. Deletions cut 5 bases from V and 1 base from J, with 14 bases between. CDR3 sequence reads: CASSPPGGSQETQYF. Here the CDR3 DNA reads TGTGCCAGCAGCCCCCCAGGGGGGTCCCAAGAGACCCAGTACTTC.

The rearrangement links TRBV7-2 to TRBJ2-5; 13 nucleotides align to TRBD2. Germline CDR1 is SGHTA and CDR2 is FQGNSA. There are 16 residues in the CDR3. V was pared by 5 bases and J by 2 bases, with 5 bases of the junction left unmatched. The CDR3 is CASSHWTSGGQETQYF. The CDR3 nucleotides read TGTGCCAGCAGCCATTGGACTAGCGGGGGACAAGAGACCCAGTACTTC.

This clone was counted only a few times. V gene TRBV2 combines with J gene TRBJ2-1, with a tentative D call TRBD1 (5 bases). CDR1 and CDR2 (germline): SNHLY, FYNNEI. The CDR3 consists of 13 residues. Trimming cost V 7 bases and J 3 bases, with 10 bases left between them. The CDR3 DNA reads TGTGCCAGCAAGGGGCGAGTCTACAATGAGCAGTTCTTC. Its translation is CASKGRVYNEQFF. The full variable domain, rest sourced from reference TRBV2 and TRBJ2-1, is EPEVTQTPSHQVTQMGQEVILRCVPISNHLYFYWYRQILGQKVEFLVSFYNNEISEKSEIFDDQFSVERPDGSNFTLKIRSTKLEDSAMYFCASKGRVYNEQFFGPGTRLTVL.

This clone was detected a few times. This rearrangement joins TRBV29-1 to TRBJ1-2; 7 bases fit TRBD1. This CDR3 spans 12 amino acids. The germline V gene encodes CDR1 SQVTM and CDR2 ANQGSEA. Unmatched junction bases numbered 4, after V lost 5 bases and J lost 4 bases. The CDR3 is CSVSRGPYGYTF. CDR3 bases: TGCAGCGTTTCGAGGGGGCCCTATGGCTACACCTTC.

The V call is TRBV7-9, the J call TRBJ2-2; 8 bases align to TRBD2. After removal of 8 bases from V and 5 bases from J, the junction contained 10 bases not matched to a gene. Germline CDR1 reads SEHNR; CDR2 reads FQNEAQ (reference sequence). CDR3 size: 15 residues. CDR3 in amino acids: CASPPAGVWTGELFF. CDR3 nucleotide sequence: TGTGCCAGCCCCCCAGCGGGAGTTTGGACCGGGGAGCTGTTTTTT. The full variable domain, rest sourced from reference TRBV7-9 and TRBJ2-2, is DTGVSQNPRHKITKRGQNVTFRCDPISEHNRLYWYRQTLGQGPEFLTYFQNEAQLEKSRLLSDRFSAERPKGSFSTLEIQRTEQGDSAMYLCASPPAGVWTGELFFGEGSRLTVL.

V and J are TRBV5-1 and TRBJ2-1; D remains ambiguous. CDR1 and CDR2 (germline): SGHRS, YFSETQ. V was clipped by 0 bases and J by 5 bases, with 12 bases between them. The length of the CDR3 is 15 residues. This CDR3 reads CASSLERLPNNEQFF. As DNA, the CDR3 is TGCGCCAGCAGCTTGGAGCGACTCCCTAACAATGAGCAGTTCTTC.

This chain connects TRBV10-1 to TRBJ2-3; D perhaps matches TRBD1 (5 bases). The V and J ends lost 6 bases and 3 bases respectively, with 10 bases between them. CDR1 and CDR2 from the germline V gene are WNHNN and SYGVQD (reference sequence). This CDR3 spans 13 amino acids. CDR3 coding DNA: TGCGCCAGCAGCGGCAGGGCGACAGATACGCAGTATTTT. Its protein product is CASSGRATDTQYF.

This clone was seen a single time. V gene TRBV4-1 combines with J gene TRBJ1-5; a weak D match, TRBD1 (6 bases). CDR3 size: 15 residues. CDR1 is MGHRA and CDR2 is YSYEKL in the germline V gene. The V gene lost 1 base and the J gene lost 1 base, with 8 bases spanning the gap. CDR3 in amino acids: CASSQGGQSNQPQHF. CDR3 bases: TGCGCCAGCAGCCAAGGGGGGCAGAGCAATCAGCCCCAGCATTTT.

This rearrangement joins TRBV7-9 to TRBJ2-7, with a tentative D call TRBD2 (5 bases). This CDR3 contains 16 residues. CDR1 is SEHNR and CDR2 is FQNEAQ in the germline V gene (reference sequence). Trimming removed 5 bases from V and 3 bases from J, with 20 bases in between. The CDR3 protein is CASSPTEGPDYYEQYF. In DNA form, the CDR3 reads TGTGCCAGCAGCCCGACGGAAGGTCCCGACTACTACGAGCAGTACTTC.

The chain recombines TRBV19 with TRBJ2-1; 10 bases agree with TRBD2. The J segment lost 9 bases and the V segment lost 8 bases, leaving 10 bases of the junction unmatched. Germline loops: CDR1 LNHDA, CDR2 SQIVND (reference sequence). The CDR3 is made up of 14 amino acids. The CDR3 bases are TGTGCCAGTCGTTCTAGCGGGAGTCAAAGTGAGCAGTTCTTC. As protein: CASRSSGSQSEQFF.

V is TRBV9 and J is TRBJ2-3; D unclear. CDR1 is SGDLS, CDR2 YYNGEE, per germline. The V end was cut by 0 bases, the J end by 2 bases, with 4 bases between. This CDR3 region has 13 residues. The CDR3 reads CASSVGDTDTQYF. The CDR3, as DNA: TGTGCCAGCAGCGTAGGAGACACAGATACGCAGTATTTT.

This chain uses TRBV5-1 with TRBJ2-1; the match to TRBD2 covers 9 bases. Germline V CDR1 and CDR2: SGHRS, YFSETQ. Germline trimming cut 0 bases from V and 8 bases from J; bases unmatched to any gene: 6. This CDR3 spans 15 amino acids. In nucleotides, the CDR3 is TGCGCCAGCAGCTTGGTAGCGGGAGTCAGCGATGAGCAGTTCTTC. It yields the protein CASSLVAGVSDEQFF.

This rearrangement joins TRBV14 to TRBJ1-2; no clear D gene. The ends were cut back, 1 base at V and 8 bases at J, with 8 bases in the middle. Germline V lookup: CDR1 SGHDN, CDR2 FVKESK. The CDR3 totals 12 residues. The CDR3 DNA follows: TGTGCCAGCAGCCAAGTCTCGCTAGGCTACACCTTC. Its protein is CASSQVSLGYTF.

CDR3 DNA sequence: TGTGCCAGTAGTATAGCGGGGTCGGCGAACACTGAAGCTTTCTTT. Protein sequence: CASSIAGSANTEAFF. The chain uses TRBV19 and TRBJ1-1; D is unclear. With 1 base removed from V and 1 base from J, the gap between germline ends came to 10 bases. The CDR3 is 15 residues long. Germline values: CDR1 LNHDA, CDR2 SQIVND (reference sequence).

CDR3 in DNA: TGTGCCAGTAGTATACTGGGACAGCGATATGGCTACACCTTC. It is translated as CASSILGQRYGYTF. The J gene is TRBJ1-2, the V gene TRBV19, with TRBD1 matching 7 bases. V trimming: 2 bases; J trimming: 5 bases; junction bases outside the gene matches: 5. The CDR3 is made up of 14 amino acids. From germline, CDR1 is LNHDA and CDR2 SQIVND (reference sequence).

The chain joins TRBV6-5 to TRBJ2-3; maybe TRBD1 (6 bases). CDR1 is MNHEY, CDR2 SVGAGI, per germline. With 7 bases removed from V and 2 bases from J, the gap between germline ends came to 10 bases. The CDR3 covers 13 residues. CDR3 DNA: TGTGCCAGCAAAAGGACAGCCACAGATACGCAGTATTTT. Residues: CASKRTATDTQYF.